This entry features one T cell receptor beta chain sequence. Its antigen target is currently unknown. Per-nucleotide qualities are absent, and no much larger clonotype sits a single base away. This sample was taken from a study of shared clonotypes between healthy human individuals (dated by TCRdb to 2020 to 2021). With regard to the full study: The cohort included a few men and a couple of women between 18 and 49 years of age. For each donor, three plates each were used for CD4 naive and CD4 memory, two plates were used for CD8 naive, and one plate was used for CD8 memory. Blood TCR repertoires of about five healthy adults were deeply sequenced to estimate repertoire size and the extent of clonotype sharing between individuals. Libraries were prepared and TCR repertoires were sequenced by different laboratories using diverse techniques, in order to increase sequencing depth and limit assay-specific biases. Each donor's leukapheresis produced roughly between roughly 0.85 and 9 billion PBMCs. The paper's findings and limits, for the study overall: Clonotypes shared by all four sorted-subset donors showed higher generation probabilities than non-shared clonotypes. Pairwise subsampling led to the expectation that sequencing depth would affect the degree of clonotype sharing among donors. Larger estimated clonotype richness was generally found for naive subsets than for memory subsets. Incomplete sequencing was indicated by rarefaction of sorted-subset datasets, despite the large sequencing depth. Only blood was sampled, and tissue TCR repertoires likely differ from those in blood. Because the study included a small number of donors, the genetic and exposure-history diversity represented was limited. Around 5% of naive CD4, 3.5% of naive CD8, approximately 2.2% of memory CD4, and about 0.4% of memory CD8 clonotypes were shared across several donors.

The CDR3 contains 13 residues, cysteine and phenylalanine counted. The CDR3 DNA has 39 bases and is translated from base 1. Based on the germline V gene, the CDR1 and CDR2 sequences are MDHEN and SYDVKM. Trimming costs V 3 bases and J 4 bases, and their ends lie 10 bases apart. Using the deep immunoSEQ assay, TCR CDR3 regions were amplified from genomic DNA by multiplex PCR. Extracted genomic DNA from each cell subset was spread evenly across all wells of several immunoSEQ 96-well plates, with each plate serving as a replicate. Each replicate PCR for sorted subsets received roughly 200 ng genomic DNA, equal to about 29,000 T cell genomes. The purified libraries were quantified using a Qubit 3.0 fluorometer, sized with a Bioanalyzer 2100, and then quantified again using the KAPA Library Quantification kit. Each immunoSEQ 96-well plate was sequenced on its own single-read 150-cycle Illumina NextSeq 550 flow cell. From the authors' description of their analysis: Because the immunoSEQ output held only junctional sequences and lacked quality scores, the filtering could not match the filtering applied to full-length reads. To assign V/J genes and CDR3, sequences were annotated against IMGT germline references using PyIR, a Python wrapper for IgBLAST v1.9. Reads with weak V/J assignments (E-value above 1e-6), missing CDR3, stop codons, out-of-frame junctions, or ambiguous translated residues were removed. A V3J clonotype was defined by an identical inferred V gene, J gene, and CDR3 amino acid sequence. To compute the percentage overlap between repertoires, the number of shared unique clonotypes was divided by the size of the smaller repertoire. Richness of each repertoire was evaluated using RTK rarefaction, the Chao1 estimator, and Recon v2.1 estimates of unobserved clonotypes. Generation probabilities were computed with OLGA for all TCRbeta clonotypes obtained by the gDNA method from a few donors. TCRdb stores this immuneACCESS table with in-frame sequences only. Part of the clones is absent; in the studies checked, under half of the shortfall reflects unresolved V genes, and no reason is known for the rest. V, J and clone size were drawn from that table, and D and trimming were deduced from the DNA. The sample contains around 2.1 million clones, roughly 95% of them found a single time. The top ten clones comprise roughly 0.13% of the sample.

Donors were healthy HIV-negative adults with no recently reported acute infections or vaccinations. Every donor was a Caucasian adult living in Nashville, Tennessee, USA. CD4+ T cells were enriched by magnetic negative selection; naive cells were then positively selected on CD45RA, and the negative fraction formed the memory subset. Blood was collected by leukapheresis, and PBMCs were isolated by Ficoll-Histopaque density gradient centrifugation and then cryopreserved in liquid nitrogen vapor phase. Analytical flow cytometry was used to check the purity and quantity of each magnetically sorted T cell population. Genomic DNA was isolated from every sorted fraction and measured by UV absorbance on a Nanodrop 2000c.

The receptor was derived from a man aged 18 to 29 in good health. Sequenced material: naive CD4+ T cells sorted from blood. The cell subset or site label of this sample denotes: CD45RA+ positively selected. This sequence uses TRBV28 and TRBJ2-7; no confident D gene assignment can be made. The CDR3 in this case is CASSLVQTYEQYF. The DNA reads TGTGCCAGCAGTTTGGTACAGACGTACGAGCAGTACTTC.